Presented here are 6 T cell receptor beta chains from one specimen sequenced in a study of blood T cells in healthy people across ages. With a J-beta primer mix and a sample-barcoded 5' primer, a second PCR ran about 6 to 11 cycles. Each CDR3 protein gets one entry after TCRdb re-called the 5' RACE reads with MiXCR. The table has approximately 810,000 distinct CDR3 sequences, 29% seen once. The sequencing input was blood. The receptors were sampled from a woman older than 75 in good health.

This chain connects TRBV20-1 to TRBJ2-1; TRBD2 is a possible D gene (5 bases). Trimming cost V 1 base and J 0 bases, with 13 bases left between them. Germline V CDR1 and CDR2: DFQATT, SNEGSKA (reference sequence). There are 16 residues in the CDR3. The CDR3 here is CSARGWERSSYNEQFF. The CDR3 DNA sequence: TGCAGTGCTAGAGGGTGGGAGCGGAGCTCCTACAATGAGCAGTTCTTC.

CDR3 nucleotides: TGTGCCAGCAGACGAGGGCGGGACAGCGGGACCTCTGGGGCCAACGTCCTGACTTTC. This codes for CASRRGRDSGTSGANVLTF. This sequence joins TRBV6-1 and TRBJ2-6; the D call may be TRBD1 or TRBD2 (7 bases each). The CDR3 length is 19 residues. Germline CDR1 and CDR2: MNHNS and SASEGT. The V gene lost 6 bases and the J gene lost 0 bases, with 21 bases spanning the gap.

The sample holds many counts of this clonotype. The J gene is TRBJ2-3, the V gene TRBV7-2; possible D gene TRBD2, 6 bases. This CDR3 has 16 residues. Germline values: CDR1 SGHTA, CDR2 FQGNSA. Trimming took 0 bases from V and 4 from J, leaving 14 bases between them. The CDR3 coding sequence is TGTGCCAGCAGCTTAGCATTAGGGCTAGCGTCAGATACGCAGTATTTT. Translating it yields CASSLALGLASDTQYF.

The V gene is TRBV9, the J gene TRBJ2-1; the D call may be TRBD1 or TRBD2 (7 bases each). This CDR3 has 16 amino acids. V gave up 0 bases and J gave up 5 bases, with 15 bases separating them. CDR1 and CDR2 from the germline V gene are SGDLS and YYNGEE. CDR3 in amino acids: CASSVVMAGGDNEQFF. The CDR3 region has the DNA TGTGCCAGCAGCGTAGTTATGGCAGGGGGGGACAATGAGCAGTTCTTC.

This clonotype was seen only a few times. The chain has TRBV3-1 and TRBJ2-7, with 8 bases matching TRBD1. With 1 base clipped from V and 2 bases from J, the junction kept 4 bases outside the gene matches. Germline V gene lookup returns CDR1 LGHDT and CDR2 YNNKEL (reference sequence). The CDR3 runs to 15 residues. CDR3 nucleotides: TGTGCCAGCAGCCAAGTAGGACAGGGACCCTACGAGCAGTACTTC. It encodes CASSQVGQGPYEQYF.

At least ten counts were recorded for this clonotype. The genes are TRBV29-1 and TRBJ2-5, with 7 bases aligning to TRBD2. V lost 4 bases, J lost 7 bases, and 6 bases stayed unmatched. This CDR3 contains 12 residues. Germline CDR1 reads SQVTM; CDR2 reads ANQGSEA. The CDR3 is CSVVPSGGTQYF. The CDR3 bases are TGCAGCGTTGTTCCTAGCGGAGGGACCCAGTACTTC.